The 32 T cell receptor beta chains in this list originate from one sample, sequenced in a study of post-analysis software for immune sequencing data. Study results and caveats: Patients showed TRBV5-6, TRBV5-1 and TRBV20-1 among roughly 5 TRBV segments more frequent than in controls.

These receptors' antigens are unknown. Presence of unique molecular identifiers characterized the TCR beta cDNA libraries. Each CDR3 protein gets one entry after TCRdb re-called the PCR reads with MiXCR. The repertoire holds 450,000 to 700,000 distinct CDR3 sequences, with roughly 46% as singletons. What was sequenced was blood. These receptors all come from a girl under 18 with multiple sclerosis.

On this clonotype: Mismatch with germline at one junction end may stem from a read error. V is TRBV12-3 or TRBV12-4 and J is TRBJ2-1, with D possibly being TRBD1 (6 bases). The CDR3 loop spans 14 amino acids. The chain's CDR3 is CVSARRGSYNEQFF. As DNA, the CDR3 is TGTGTCAGCGCCCGCAGGGGTAGCTACAATGAGCAGTTCTTC.

This clonotype was picked up many times. The rearrangement joins TRBV10-3 to TRBJ2-7; TRBD2 aligns across 14 bases. Germline assignment: CDR1 ENHRY and CDR2 SYGVKD. The CDR3 has 15 amino acids. The V gene end was trimmed by 6 bases and the J gene end by 5 bases; junction bases not matched to a gene: 6. DNA of the CDR3: TGTGCCATCAGGGGGACTAGCGGGAGAGATAACGAGCAGTACTTC. This sequence encodes CAIRGTSGRDNEQYF.

The V and J genes are TRBV20-1 and TRBJ2-1; 11 positions agree with TRBD2. The V gene end was trimmed by 3 bases and the J gene end by 6 bases; junction bases not matched to a gene: 19. Germline V gives CDR1 DFQATT, CDR2 SNEGSKA (reference sequence). The CDR3 covers 19 residues. CDR3 sequence: CSAREPIHMTSGKLNEQFF. CDR3 nucleotides: TGCAGTGCTAGGGAACCTATCCACATGACTAGCGGGAAACTCAATGAGCAGTTCTTC.

Only a few counts were recorded for this clonotype. This chain links TRBV6-5 with TRBJ2-1; TRBD2 might be the D (6 bases). V was cut by 8 bases and J by 5 bases, with 10 bases left in between. Looked up from germline, CDR1 is MNHEY and CDR2 is SVGAGI. The CDR3 is 12 amino acids. CDR3 sequence (DNA): TGTGCCAGCGGGCGGGGCAACAATGAGCAGTTCTTC. Its translation: CASGRGNNEQFF.

This clonotype was picked up many times. This sequence joins TRBV7-6 and TRBJ2-5; D remains ambiguous. V gave up 6 bases and J gave up 1 base, with 9 bases separating them. Germline assignment: CDR1 SGHVS and CDR2 FNYEAQ. This CDR3 is built from 13 residues. The CDR3 sequence: CASSPSRQETQYF. CDR3 nucleotides: TGTGCCAGCAGTCCGTCACGCCAAGAGACCCAGTACTTC.

This clonotype was detected only a few times. V usage is TRBV29-1 and J usage is TRBJ1-2; D is unresolved. The CDR3 sequence is 12 residues long. CDR1 and CDR2 from the germline V gene are SQVTM and ANQGSEA. Trimming removed 4 bases from V and 6 bases from J, with 12 bases in between. The CDR3 nucleotides are TGCAGCGTTGTTGCAGAATCCCATGGCTACACCTTC. Its protein product is CSVVAESHGYTF.

The chain carries TRBV6-1 and TRBJ1-1; D not certain. Germline CDR1 is MNHNS and CDR2 is SASEGT. The CDR3 has 13 residues. V was shortened by 2 bases and J by 6 bases, with 10 bases between the two germline ends. CDR3 sequence: CASSEFLQPEAFF. The CDR3 DNA reads TGTGCCAGCAGTGAATTTCTACAGCCTGAAGCTTTCTTT.

This chain links TRBV20-1 with TRBJ2-1, with no clear D. Germline CDR1 and CDR2: DFQATT and SNEGSKA (reference sequence). V was clipped by 7 bases and J by 0 bases, with 13 bases between them. The CDR3 spans 14 residues. The CDR3 DNA reads TGCAGTGTGCGCGTCCTGAGCTCCTACAATGAGCAGTTCTTC. It yields the protein CSVRVLSSYNEQFF.

This chain connects TRBV4-1 to TRBJ1-2; 8 bases map to TRBD1. Germline assignment: CDR1 MGHRA and CDR2 YSYEKL. There are 15 residues in the CDR3. J was trimmed by 4 bases and V by 1 base; bases with no gene match: 5. Written as DNA, the CDR3 is TGCGCCAGCAGCCAAGGCTGGACAGGGCTCTATGGCTACACCTTC. Amino acids: CASSQGWTGLYGYTF.

The rearrangement links TRBV6-2 or TRBV6-3 to TRBJ2-4; the D gene is possibly TRBD1 (5 bases). Per germline, CDR1 MNHEY and CDR2 SVGEGT. Trimming shortened V by 6 bases and J by 0 bases, and 15 bases separated the two germline ends. The CDR3 consists of 16 residues. CDR3 loop: CASRKLTDLAKNIQYF. DNA for the CDR3: TGTGCCAGCAGGAAATTGACAGATCTAGCCAAAAACATTCAGTACTTC.

V and J are TRBV19 and TRBJ2-4; D possibly uses TRBD1 or TRBD2 (5 bases each). Germline V gives CDR1 LNHDA, CDR2 SQIVND (reference sequence). Trimming shortened V by 6 bases and J by 0 bases, and 12 bases separated the two germline ends. The CDR3 is made up of 15 amino acids. The CDR3 sequence is CASSMGVLAKNIQYF. CDR3 bases: TGTGCCAGTAGCATGGGGGTGTTAGCCAAAAACATTCAGTACTTC.

This clonotype came up a few times. The chain couples TRBV5-1 to TRBJ2-3; D possibly corresponds to TRBD1 (6 bases). V was cut by 3 bases and J by 4 bases, with 9 bases left in between. Germline V gene data show CDR1 as SGHRS and CDR2 as YFSETQ. This CDR3 region has 13 residues. CDR3 sequence (DNA): TGCGCCAGCAGCTCAGGGGTCGCAGATACGCAGTATTTT. Amino acid sequence: CASSSGVADTQYF.

The chain joins TRBV5-1 to TRBJ2-5; tentatively, D is TRBD2 (5 bases). Germline values: CDR1 SGHRS, CDR2 YFSETQ. This CDR3 spans 14 amino acids. Trimming removed 8 bases from V and 6 bases from J, with 20 bases in between. The CDR3 reads CASQLGGLGKTQYF. CDR3 nucleotides: TGCGCCAGTCAGCTTGGCGGGTTGGGTAAGACCCAGTACTTC.

CDR3 loop: CASSPREGEKLFF. The CDR3, as DNA: TGTGCCAGCAGCCCCAGGGAAGGAGAAAAACTGTTTTTT. The chain is built from TRBV7-8 and TRBJ1-4; weak D call: TRBD1 (5 bases). The CDR3 loop spans 13 amino acids. V lost 5 bases and J 8 bases, leaving 12 bases between the germline ends. Germline V gene sequence: CDR1 SGHVS, CDR2 FQNEAQ.

The chain employs TRBV6-1 and TRBJ1-4; D is unclear. Per germline, CDR1 MNHNS and CDR2 SASEGT. This CDR3 region has 14 residues. Trimming took 1 base from V and 7 from J, leaving 10 bases between them. The CDR3 is CASSEGIASEKLFF. CDR3 DNA: TGTGCCAGCAGTGAAGGAATCGCCAGTGAAAAACTGTTTTTT.

The rearrangement links TRBV12-3 or TRBV12-4 to TRBJ2-7, with 7 bases fitting TRBD1. V trimming: 5 bases; J trimming: 5 bases; junction bases outside the gene matches: 12. The CDR3 sequence is 15 residues long. The CDR3 nucleotides read TGTGCCAGCAGTCGGACAGGCATTAAGGCGAACGAGCAGTACTTC. Translation gives CASSRTGIKANEQYF.

This clonotype came up a few times. Relative to the germline gene, one junction end is altered; a read error may explain this. The chain uses TRBV4-1 and TRBJ1-6; no clear D gene. This CDR3 has 12 residues. CDR1 is MGHRA, CDR2 YSYEKL, per germline. CDR3 sequence reads: CASSQDKSPLHF. CDR3 nucleotides: TGCGCCAGCAGCCAAGATAAATCACCCCTCCACTTT.

As to this clonotype: A read error may be the cause here, since a much bigger clone is one base away. The chain employs TRBV29-1 and TRBJ2-7, with TRBD2 as a possible D gene (5 bases). CDR1 is SQVTM and CDR2 is ANQGSEA in the germline V gene. This CDR3 has 12 amino acids. Trimming left V 0 bases short and J 6 bases short, with 9 bases between. The CDR3 loop is CSVEEGGSEQYF. CDR3 DNA: TGCAGCGTTGAAGAAGGAGGTTCCGAGCAGTACTTC.

This clonotype has just a few counts. This sequence joins TRBV24-1 and TRBJ2-3; no firm D call. V was pared by 3 bases and J by 5 bases, with 8 bases between. The germline CDR1 and CDR2 sequences are KGHDR and SFDVKD. The CDR3 is made up of 13 amino acids. The CDR3 here is CATSDPHGDTQYF. CDR3 sequence (DNA): TGTGCCACCAGTGATCCCCATGGAGATACGCAGTATTTT.

The table lists this clonotype with a few counts. The V and J genes are TRBV5-1 and TRBJ1-1, with TRBD1 matching over 9 bases. The CDR3 is made up of 15 amino acids. The J segment lost 4 bases and the V segment lost 5 bases, leaving 9 bases of the junction unmatched. CDR1 SGHRS and CDR2 YFSETQ come from the germline V gene. DNA of the CDR3: TGCGCCAGCAGATTTGGACAGGGGATGATCACTGAAGCTTTCTTT. As protein: CASRFGQGMITEAFF. The whole variable domain, remainder taken from reference TRBV5-1 and TRBJ1-1, is KAGVTQTPRYLIKTRGQQVTLSCSPISGHRSVSWYQQTPGQGLQFLFEYFSETQRNKGNFPGRFSGRQFSNSRSEMNVSTLELGDSALYLCASRFGQGMITEAFFGQGTRLTVV.

The chain combines TRBV20-1 with TRBJ1-2; D may be TRBD1 (5 bases). V was pared by 6 bases and J by 4 bases, with 18 bases between. From germline, CDR1 is DFQATT and CDR2 SNEGSKA (reference sequence). The CDR3 is 14 residues long. CDR3 in amino acids: CSATLGASPYGYTF. The CDR3 DNA is TGCAGTGCCACCCTCGGGGCCAGCCCCTATGGCTACACCTTC.

This clonotype was counted a few times. The chain recombines TRBV11-2 with TRBJ2-7; D is unclear. Germline CDR1 is SGHAT and CDR2 is FQNNGV. Trimming took off 4 bases at V and 0 bases at J, with 22 bases between the two ends. The CDR3 is made up of 18 amino acids. Written as DNA, the CDR3 is TGTGCCAGCAGCTCCATTACCAGGTACTACATAAGCTCCTACGAGCAGTACTTC. It translates to CASSSITRYYISSYEQYF.

This clonotype was seen only a few times. This sequence joins TRBV12-3 or TRBV12-4 and TRBJ2-7, with D possibly being TRBD2 (5 bases). The CDR3 spans 15 residues. V was cut by 3 bases and J by 0 bases, with 12 bases left in between. The CDR3: CASSFRPGSSYEQYF. CDR3 bases: TGTGCCAGCAGTTTTCGGCCGGGAAGCTCCTACGAGCAGTACTTC.

The sample holds a few counts of this clonotype. This chain links TRBV7-2 with TRBJ2-4, with 8 bases fitting TRBD1. After removal of 5 bases from V and 13 bases from J, the junction contained 4 bases not matched to a gene. The CDR3 runs 11 residues. CDR1 SGHTA and CDR2 FQGNSA come from the germline V gene. The DNA of the CDR3 is TGTGCCAGCAGCGGACAGGGCCCCCAGTACTTC. Translated: CASSGQGPQYF.

V usage is TRBV7-8 and J usage is TRBJ2-5, with 9 bases lining up with TRBD2. Germline lookup yields CDR1 SGHVS and CDR2 FQNEAQ. Trimming cost V 4 bases and J 2 bases; bases outside gene matches: 14. The CDR3 has 18 residues. The CDR3, as DNA: TGTGCCAGCAGCTCCCTCGAGTGGGGACTAGCAAAACAAGAGACCCAGTACTTC. It yields the protein CASSSLEWGLAKQETQYF.

The rearrangement joins TRBV10-3 to TRBJ2-5, with TRBD2 identical over 9 bases. The J call is in doubt because the DNA end fits TRBJ2-7 better. Germline V gives CDR1 ENHRY, CDR2 SYGVKD. The CDR3 has 13 residues. CDR3 residues: CAIREREDFEQYF. The CDR3, as DNA: TGTGCCATCAGGGAGCGGGAGGACTTCGAGCAGTACTTC.

This clonotype appeared a single time. The chain uses TRBV12-3 or TRBV12-4 and TRBJ1-6; D gene ambiguous. The V end lost 3 bases, the J end lost 7 bases, and 10 bases lay between the germline ends. The CDR3 is made up of 14 amino acids. CDR3: CASSFSPENSPLHF. CDR3 DNA sequence: TGTGCCAGCAGTTTTTCCCCCGAAAATTCACCCCTCCACTTT.

The chain combines TRBV12-3 or TRBV12-4 with TRBJ2-1; TRBD2 aligns across 15 bases. J gave up 9 bases and V 0 bases, and 3 bases lay outside the gene matches. The CDR3 consists of 16 residues. Written as DNA, the CDR3 is TGTGCCAGCAGTTTAGCTGGACTAGCGGGAGGGGGTGAGCAGTTCTTC. Translated, it gives CASSLAGLAGGGEQFF.

This sequence joins TRBV7-9 and TRBJ1-5; tentative D call: TRBD1 (6 bases). The CDR3 covers 15 residues. Germline CDR1 reads SEHNR; CDR2 reads FQNEAQ (reference sequence). Deletions cut 1 base from V and 9 bases from J, with 16 bases between. CDR3 sequence (DNA): TGTGCCAGCAGCTTAGATCTGGGCCGGGGGGCGCCCCAGCATTTT. This sequence encodes CASSLDLGRGAPQHF.

This sequence joins TRBV7-6 and TRBJ2-5, with D unresolved. Trimming shortened V by 4 bases and J by 0 bases, and 15 bases separated the two germline ends. From germline, CDR1 is SGHVS and CDR2 FNYEAQ. The CDR3 is 16 amino acids. This chain's CDR3 is CASSSRRVGNQETQYF. CDR3 nucleotide sequence: TGTGCCAGCAGCTCCCGTCGGGTTGGGAACCAAGAGACCCAGTACTTC.

J is TRBJ2-7 and V is TRBV7-2, with D possibly being TRBD2 (5 bases). The end of the DNA aligns better with TRBJ2-5, so the J call may be wrong. The CDR3 is 15 amino acids. Looked up from germline, CDR1 is SGHTA and CDR2 is FQGNSA. The CDR3 region is CASSLAGRVRETQYF. The CDR3 DNA is TGTGCCAGCAGCTTGGCGGGCCGCGTCAGGGAGACCCAGTACTTC.

The gene calls are TRBV4-2 and TRBJ2-3, with 9 positions matching TRBD2. This CDR3 has 17 amino acids. The V segment lost 0 bases and the J segment 9 bases; nucleotides outside the gene matches: 13. CDR1 LGHNA and CDR2 YNFKEQ come from the germline V gene. The CDR3 protein is CASSQDTSGGPLGTQYF. The CDR3 nucleotides are TGTGCCAGCAGCCAAGATACCAGCGGGGGGCCCTTAGGAACGCAGTATTTT.